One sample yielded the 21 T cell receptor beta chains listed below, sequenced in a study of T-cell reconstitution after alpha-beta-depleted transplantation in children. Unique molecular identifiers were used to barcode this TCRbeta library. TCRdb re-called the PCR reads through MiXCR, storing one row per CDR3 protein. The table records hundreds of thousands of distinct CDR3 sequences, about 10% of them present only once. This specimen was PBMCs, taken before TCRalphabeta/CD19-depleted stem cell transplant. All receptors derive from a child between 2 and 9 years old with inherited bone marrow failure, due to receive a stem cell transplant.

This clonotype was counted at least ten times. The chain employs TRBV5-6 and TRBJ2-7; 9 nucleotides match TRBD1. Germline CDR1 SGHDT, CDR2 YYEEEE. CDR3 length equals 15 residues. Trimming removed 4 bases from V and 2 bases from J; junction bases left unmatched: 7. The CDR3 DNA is TGTGCCAGCAGCGCCCGGGACAGGGCCACCTACGAGCAGTACTTC. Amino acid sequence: CASSARDRATYEQYF.

CDR3: CSATPPGQGVEQYF. Here the CDR3 DNA reads TGCAGTGCTACGCCGCCGGGACAGGGGGTCGAGCAGTACTTC. This sequence joins TRBV20-1 and TRBJ2-7, with 11 bases aligning to TRBD1. Germline loops: CDR1 DFQATT, CDR2 SNEGSKA (reference sequence). V lost 4 bases, J lost 6 bases, and 8 bases stayed unmatched. The CDR3 sequence is 14 residues long.

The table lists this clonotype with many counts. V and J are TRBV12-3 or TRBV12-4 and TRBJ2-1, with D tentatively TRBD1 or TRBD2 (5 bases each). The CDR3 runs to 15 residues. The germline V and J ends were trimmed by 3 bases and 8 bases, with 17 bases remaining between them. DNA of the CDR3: TGTGCCAGCAGTTTGTTTCCCGGGACGGGGTATGAGCAGTTCTTC. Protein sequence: CASSLFPGTGYEQFF.

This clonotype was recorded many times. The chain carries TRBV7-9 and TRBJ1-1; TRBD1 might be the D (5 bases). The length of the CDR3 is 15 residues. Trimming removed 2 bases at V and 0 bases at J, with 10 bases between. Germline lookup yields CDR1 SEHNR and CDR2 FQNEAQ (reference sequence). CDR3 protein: CASSLSIGVNTEAFF. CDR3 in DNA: TGTGCCAGCAGCTTATCGATAGGGGTGAACACTGAAGCTTTCTTT.

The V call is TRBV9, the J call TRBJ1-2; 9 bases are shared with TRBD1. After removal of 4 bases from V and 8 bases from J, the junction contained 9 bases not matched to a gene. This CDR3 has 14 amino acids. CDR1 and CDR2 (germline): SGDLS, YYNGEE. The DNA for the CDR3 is TGTGCCAGCAGCTTAGGGACAGGGAAGACGGGCTACACCTTC. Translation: CASSLGTGKTGYTF.

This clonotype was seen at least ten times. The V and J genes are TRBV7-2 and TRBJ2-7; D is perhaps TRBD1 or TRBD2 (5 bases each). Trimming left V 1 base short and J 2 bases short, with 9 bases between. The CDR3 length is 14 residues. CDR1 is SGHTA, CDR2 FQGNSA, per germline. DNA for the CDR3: TGTGCCAGCAGCTTAGTGCCGGGACCCTACGAGCAGTACTTC. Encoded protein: CASSLVPGPYEQYF. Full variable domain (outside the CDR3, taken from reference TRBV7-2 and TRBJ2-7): GAGVSQSPSNKVTEKGKDVELRCDPISGHTALYWYRQSLGQGLEFLIYFQGNSAPDKSGLPSDRFSAERTGGSVSTLTIQRTQQEDSAVYLCASSLVPGPYEQYFGPGTRLTVT.

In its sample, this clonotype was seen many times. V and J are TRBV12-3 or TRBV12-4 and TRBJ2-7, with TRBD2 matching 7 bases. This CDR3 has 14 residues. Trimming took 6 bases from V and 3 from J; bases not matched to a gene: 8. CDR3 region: CASSLGGTNYEQYF. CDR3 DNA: TGTGCCAGCAGCTTGGGTGGGACTAACTACGAGCAGTACTTC.

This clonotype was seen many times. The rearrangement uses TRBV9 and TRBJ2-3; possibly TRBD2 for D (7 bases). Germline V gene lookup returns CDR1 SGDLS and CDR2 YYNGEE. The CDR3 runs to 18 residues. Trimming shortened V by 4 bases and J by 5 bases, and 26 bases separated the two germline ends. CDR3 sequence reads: CASSPLKGGLGRQDTQYF. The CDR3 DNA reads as TGTGCCAGCAGCCCTCTTAAGGGGGGGCTGGGTCGACAAGATACGCAGTATTTT. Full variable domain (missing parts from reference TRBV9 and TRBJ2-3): DSGVTQTPKHLITATGQRVTLRCSPRSGDLSVYWYQQSLDQGLQFLIQYYNGEERAKGNILERFSAQQFPDLHSELNLSSLELGDSALYFCASSPLKGGLGRQDTQYFGPGTRLTVL.

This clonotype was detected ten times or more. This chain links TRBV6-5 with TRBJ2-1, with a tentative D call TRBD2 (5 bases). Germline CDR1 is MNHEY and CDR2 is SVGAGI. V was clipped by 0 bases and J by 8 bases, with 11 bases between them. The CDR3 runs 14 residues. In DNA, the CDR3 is TGTGCCAGCAGTTACTCGAGTGCTAGCCATGAGCAGTTCTTC. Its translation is CASSYSSASHEQFF.

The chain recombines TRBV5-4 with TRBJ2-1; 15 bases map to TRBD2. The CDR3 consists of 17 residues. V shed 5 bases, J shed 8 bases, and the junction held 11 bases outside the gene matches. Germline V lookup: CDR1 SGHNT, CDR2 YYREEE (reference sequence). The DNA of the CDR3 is TGTGCCAGCAGACAGGGACTAGCGGGAGGTTATTCCGATGAGCAGTTCTTC. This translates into CASRQGLAGGYSDEQFF.

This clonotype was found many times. The CDR3 DNA reads as TGCGCCAGCAGCTTGGACGGGGGATGGACCGGGGAGCTGTTTTTT. Amino acids: CASSLDGGWTGELFF. The chain combines TRBV5-1 with TRBJ2-2, with a weak D call TRBD2 (6 bases). The CDR3 spans 15 residues. The ends were cut back, 0 bases at V and 5 bases at J, with 11 bases in the middle. The germline V gene encodes CDR1 SGHRS and CDR2 YFSETQ.

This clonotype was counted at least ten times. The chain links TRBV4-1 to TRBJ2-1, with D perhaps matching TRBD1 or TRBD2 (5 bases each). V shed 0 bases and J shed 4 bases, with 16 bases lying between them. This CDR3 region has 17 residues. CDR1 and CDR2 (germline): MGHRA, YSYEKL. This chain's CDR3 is CASSQDFRGVLYNEQFF. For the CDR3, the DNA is TGCGCCAGCAGCCAAGACTTCCGAGGGGTGCTATACAATGAGCAGTTCTTC.

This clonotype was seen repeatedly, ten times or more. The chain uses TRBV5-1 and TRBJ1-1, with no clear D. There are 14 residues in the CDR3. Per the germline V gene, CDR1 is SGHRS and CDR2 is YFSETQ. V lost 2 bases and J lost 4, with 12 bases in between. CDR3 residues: CASSFGVEGTEAFF. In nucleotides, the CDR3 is TGCGCCAGCAGCTTTGGGGTGGAGGGCACTGAAGCTTTCTTT.

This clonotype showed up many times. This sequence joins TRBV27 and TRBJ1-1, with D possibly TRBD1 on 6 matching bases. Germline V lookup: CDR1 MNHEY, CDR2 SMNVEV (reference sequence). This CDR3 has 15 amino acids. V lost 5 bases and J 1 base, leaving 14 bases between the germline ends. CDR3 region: CASSLAVTGNTEAFF. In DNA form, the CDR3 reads TGTGCCAGCAGTCTCGCGGTGACAGGGAACACTGAAGCTTTCTTT.

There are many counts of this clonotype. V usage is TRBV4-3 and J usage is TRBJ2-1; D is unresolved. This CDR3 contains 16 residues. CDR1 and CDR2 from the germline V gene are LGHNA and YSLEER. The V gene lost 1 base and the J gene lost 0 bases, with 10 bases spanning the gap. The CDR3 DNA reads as TGCGCCAGCAGCCAAGCTCATACCAGCTCCTACAATGAGCAGTTCTTC. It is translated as CASSQAHTSSYNEQFF.

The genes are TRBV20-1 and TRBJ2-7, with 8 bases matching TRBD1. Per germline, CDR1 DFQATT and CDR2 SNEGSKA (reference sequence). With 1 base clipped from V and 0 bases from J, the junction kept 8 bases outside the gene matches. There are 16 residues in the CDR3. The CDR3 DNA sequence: TGCAGTGCTAGAGCCCTCAGGGGGCAGGGCTCCTACGAGCAGTACTTC. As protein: CSARALRGQGSYEQYF.

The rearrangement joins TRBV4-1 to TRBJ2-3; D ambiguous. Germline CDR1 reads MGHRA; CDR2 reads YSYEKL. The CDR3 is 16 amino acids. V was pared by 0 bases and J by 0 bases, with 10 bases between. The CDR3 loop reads CASSQDNPSSTDTQYF. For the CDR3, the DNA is TGCGCCAGCAGCCAAGATAATCCGTCTAGCACAGATACGCAGTATTTT.

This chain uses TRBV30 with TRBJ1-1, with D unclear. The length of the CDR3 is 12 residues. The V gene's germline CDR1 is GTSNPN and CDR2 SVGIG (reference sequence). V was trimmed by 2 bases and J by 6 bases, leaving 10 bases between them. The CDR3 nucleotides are TGTGCCTGGAGTCACGACACCTCTGAAGCTTTCTTT. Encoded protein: CAWSHDTSEAFF. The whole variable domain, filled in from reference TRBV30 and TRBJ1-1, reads SQTIHQWPATLVQPVGSPLSLECTVEGTSNPNLYWYRQAAGRGLQLLFYSVGIGQISSEVPQNLSASRPQDRQFILSSKKLLLSDSGFYLCAWSHDTSEAFFGQGTRLTVV.

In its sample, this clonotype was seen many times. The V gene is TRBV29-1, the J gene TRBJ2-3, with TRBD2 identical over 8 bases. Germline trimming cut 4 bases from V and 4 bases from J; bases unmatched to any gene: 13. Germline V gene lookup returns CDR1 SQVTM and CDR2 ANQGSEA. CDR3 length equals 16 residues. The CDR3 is CSVGGPGGESADTQYF. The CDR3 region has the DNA TGCAGCGTTGGAGGTCCGGGGGGGGAGTCCGCAGATACGCAGTATTTT.

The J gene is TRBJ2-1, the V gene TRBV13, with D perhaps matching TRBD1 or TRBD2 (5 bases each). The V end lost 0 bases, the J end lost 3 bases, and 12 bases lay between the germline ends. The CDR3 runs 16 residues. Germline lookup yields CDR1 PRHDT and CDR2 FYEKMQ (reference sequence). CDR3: CASSLGQVGGYNEQFF. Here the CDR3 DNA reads TGTGCCAGCAGCTTAGGCCAGGTTGGGGGCTACAATGAGCAGTTCTTC. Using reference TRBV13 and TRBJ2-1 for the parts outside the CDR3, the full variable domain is AAGVIQSPRHLIKEKRETATLKCYPIPRHDTVYWYQQGPGQDPQFLISFYEKMQSDKGSIPDRFSAQQFSDYHSELNMSSLELGDSALYFCASSLGQVGGYNEQFFGPGTRLTVL.

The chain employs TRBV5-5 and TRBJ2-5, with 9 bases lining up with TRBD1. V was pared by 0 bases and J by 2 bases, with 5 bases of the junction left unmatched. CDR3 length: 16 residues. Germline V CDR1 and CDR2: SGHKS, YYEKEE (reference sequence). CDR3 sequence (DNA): TGTGCCAGCAGCTTGGTAGGGACAGGGCGACAAGAGACCCAGTACTTC. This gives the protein CASSLVGTGRQETQYF. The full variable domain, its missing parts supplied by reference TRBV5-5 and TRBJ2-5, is DAGVTQSPTHLIKTRGQQVTLRCSPISGHKSVSWYQQVLGQGPQFIFQYYEKEERGRGNFPDRFSARQFPNYSSELNVNALLLGDSALYLCASSLVGTGRQETQYFGPGTRLLVL.